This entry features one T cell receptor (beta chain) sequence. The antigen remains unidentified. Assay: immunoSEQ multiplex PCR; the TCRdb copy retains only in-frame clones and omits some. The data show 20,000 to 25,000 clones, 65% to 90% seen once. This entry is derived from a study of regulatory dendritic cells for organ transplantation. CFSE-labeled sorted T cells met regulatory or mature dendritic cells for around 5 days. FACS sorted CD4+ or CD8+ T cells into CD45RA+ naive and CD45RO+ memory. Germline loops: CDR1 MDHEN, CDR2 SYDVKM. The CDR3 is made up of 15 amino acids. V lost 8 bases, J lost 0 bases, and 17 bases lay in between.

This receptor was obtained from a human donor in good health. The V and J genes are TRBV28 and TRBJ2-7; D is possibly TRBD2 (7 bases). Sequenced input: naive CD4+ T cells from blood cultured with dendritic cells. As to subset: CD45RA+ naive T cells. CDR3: CASGLGGAGSYEQYF. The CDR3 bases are TGTGCCAGCGGCCTGGGGGGGGCGGGCTCCTACGAGCAGTACTTC.